This T cell receptor beta chain derives from a study of T cell responses to AZD1222 COVID-19 vaccine. About the study: Second-dose recipients at about 4 or about 12 weeks were treated as one pooled group.

Here immunoSEQ multiplex PCR was the method, and the copy in TCRdb shows in-frame clones only, minus some. The sample has some 95,000 clones; 80% to 90% are singletons. A remark on this clone: Its antigen is unknown.

CDR3 size: 13 residues. Trimming removed 8 bases at V and 2 bases at J, with 11 bases between. The germline gives CDR1 MNHEY, CDR2 SVGAGI. Broader study findings: Donors, mostly white British, included more females; clonal diversity was possibly underestimated. Elevations in Spike-specific TCR breadth and depth followed administration of two AZD1222 doses. Repertoire sampling occurred only after the peak T cell response.

The chain employs TRBV6-5 and TRBJ2-3; D is undetermined. The sequence derives from an adult in good health. Here the sequenced sample was peripheral blood, taken on day 0 of AZD1222 vaccination. The CDR3 bases are TGTGCCAGCCGGTCCCCCACCACAGATACGCAGTATTTT. Translation: CASRSPTTDTQYF.